This T cell receptor (beta chain) came from a study of T cell changes during pregnancy in multiple sclerosis. Profiling relied on immunoSEQ multiplex PCR, and the TCRdb table lists in-frame clones only, not all of them. The sample contains around 57,000 clones, approximately 90% of which appear only once. This clone has just one count. CDR1 SGHVS and CDR2 FQNEAQ come from the germline V gene. V was pared by 1 base and J by 4 bases, with 10 bases between. This CDR3 is built from 15 residues. The V gene is TRBV7-8, the J gene TRBJ1-4; D perhaps matches TRBD1 (5 bases). The TCR sequence derives from a female donor in good health, enrolled as a control in a pregnancy study. The sequencing here drew on peripheral blood, taken in the first trimester of pregnancy. CDR3 residues: CASSLGSRVNEKLFF. For the CDR3, the DNA is TGTGCCAGCAGCTTAGGATCCAGGGTTAATGAAAAACTGTTTTTT.